This T cell receptor (beta chain) emerged from a study of blood T cells in healthy people across ages. The CDR3 has 16 residues. Deletions cut 1 base from V and 4 bases from J, with 19 bases between. CDR1 and CDR2 (germline): DFQATT, SNEGSKA (reference sequence). This clonotype was seen a few times. A second PCR of roughly 6 to 12 cycles used a sample-barcoded 5' primer and a J-beta primer mix. Through a template-switch adaptor with 12 random nucleotides, each cDNA molecule received a tag. TCRdb re-derived calls from the 5' RACE reads in MiXCR, one entry per CDR3 protein. The sample lists 1.5 million to 2 million distinct CDR3 sequences; approximately 32% were seen once.

This TCR was recovered from a woman aged 25 to 39 in good health. What was sequenced was blood. V and J are TRBV20-1 and TRBJ2-5; tentatively, D is TRBD1 (5 bases). CDR3 nucleotide sequence: TGCAGTGCTAGAGTGGGGCGTCTTCCGTGGGGAGAGACCCAGTACTTC. This gives the protein CSARVGRLPWGETQYF.